This TCR beta chain is from a study of cytomegalovirus exposure and HLA in healthy donors. The PCR employed 60 Vbeta primers together with 13 Jbeta primers. The data were produced by immunoSEQ multiplex PCR, yet TCRdb's version contains in-frame clones alone and is incomplete. In the table there are about 160,000 clones, almost 80% of which are singletons. Germline CDR1 and CDR2: GTSNPN and SVGIG (reference sequence). V lost 4 bases, J lost 4 bases, and 16 bases lay in between. This CDR3 spans 14 amino acids. The study's findings and limits: The availability of immune exposure information extended only to CMV serostatus. High specificity and sensitivity for cytomegalovirus status were reported for the classifier.

As to this clone: The antigen is not known.

The chain links TRBV30 to TRBJ1-2; D unclear. The clonotype comes from a man in his thirties or forties in good health and CMV-seronegative. Material for sequencing was PBMCs. The CDR3 region has the DNA TGTGCCTGGACCCCGGGAAGGGCCGGCTATGGCTACACCTTC. It yields the protein CAWTPGRAGYGYTF.